The 14 T cell receptor beta chains listed next were all sequenced from one sample in a study of T cells expressing NK-cell markers. TCRdb reprocessed the 5' RACE reads and keeps a single row for each CDR3 protein, giving no DNA. The sample holds some 460,000 distinct CDR3 sequences. Sequencing was carried out using blood T cells: a sorted CD56 or NKG2C T cell subset, CD4+ or CD8+ T cells, or bulk PBMC T cells (not recorded which). These receptors were obtained from a woman in her forties or fifties in good health.

This chain connects TRBV4-1 to TRBJ1-5; TCRdb indicates TRBD1, and absent DNA this call remains unverified. CDR3 length: 16 amino acids. CDR1 and CDR2 from the germline V gene are MGHRA and YSYEKL. This CDR3 is CASSARQGLSNQPQHF.

This sequence joins TRBV6-5 and TRBJ2-5. Germline V gene lookup returns CDR1 MNHEY and CDR2 SVGAGI. This CDR3 region has 13 residues. Here the CDR3 reads CASSYSRTETQYF.

The chain couples TRBV7-9 to TRBJ2-6; TCRdb's D call, TRBD2, is unchecked because there is no DNA. The CDR3 is made up of 16 amino acids. Germline CDR1 SEHNR, CDR2 FQNEAQ (reference sequence). The CDR3 protein is CASSFTSGLGANVLTF. Filled out from reference TRBV7-9 and TRBJ2-6, the complete variable domain reads DTGVSQNPRHKITKRGQNVTFRCDPISEHNRLYWYRQTLGQGPEFLTYFQNEAQLEKSRLLSDRFSAERPKGSFSTLEIQRTEQGDSAMYLCASSFTSGLGANVLTFGAGSRLTVL.

The chain joins TRBV5-1 to TRBJ1-1. Germline loops: CDR1 SGHRS, CDR2 YFSETQ. The CDR3 is 13 residues long. CDR3 loop: CASSPYNGAEAFF.

This rearrangement joins TRBV6-1 to TRBJ1-2; TCRdb indicates TRBD1, and absent DNA this call remains unverified. Per germline, CDR1 MNHNS and CDR2 SASEGT. The CDR3 totals 17 residues. The CDR3 sequence: CASSKGTGRFLNYGYTF.

The chain combines TRBV10-3 with TRBJ2-3. Germline V gene data show CDR1 as ENHRY and CDR2 as SYGVKD. The CDR3 runs 16 residues. The chain's CDR3 is CAISESLAGGTDTQYF.

J is TRBJ2-5 and V is TRBV10-3; the TRBD2 assignment by TCRdb is unverifiable without DNA. Per germline, CDR1 ENHRY and CDR2 SYGVKD. The CDR3 runs 14 residues. This CDR3 reads CAIRPGLSQETQYF.

This rearrangement joins TRBV29-1 to TRBJ2-1; the D call from TCRdb, TRBD1, cannot be confirmed without DNA. The CDR3 loop spans 13 amino acids. The germline V gene encodes CDR1 SQVTM and CDR2 ANQGSEA. The CDR3: CSARSGTGNEQFF.

V gene TRBV6-4 combines with J gene TRBJ1-5; absent DNA, TCRdb's TRBD1 call cannot be checked. In germline, CDR1 is MRHNA, CDR2 SNTAGT. This CDR3 comprises 16 residues. Here the CDR3 reads CASSDRGGAGNQPQHF.

V usage is TRBV7-9 and J usage is TRBJ1-1; TCRdb's assignment of TRBD1 cannot be checked, as there is no DNA. This CDR3 is built from 15 residues. Germline V gene sequence: CDR1 SEHNR, CDR2 FQNEAQ (reference sequence). CDR3 in amino acids: CASRQSTGVVTEAFF.

The chain uses TRBV12-3 or TRBV12-4 and TRBJ2-3; TCRdb's D call of TRBD2 is untestable without DNA. The length of the CDR3 is 17 residues. CDR3 in amino acids: CASSLGLTSGRADTQYF.

V gene TRBV6-2 or TRBV6-3 combines with J gene TRBJ1-1; TCRdb gives TRBD1 as the D gene, but with no DNA this cannot be confirmed. Germline loops: CDR1 MNHEY, CDR2 SVGEGT. CDR3 size: 14 residues. CDR3 loop: CAGRTGDVGTEAFF.

The J gene is TRBJ2-7, the V gene TRBV27; TCRdb indicates TRBD1, and absent DNA this call remains unverified. The CDR3 has 16 amino acids. Germline V gene sequence: CDR1 MNHEY, CDR2 SMNVEV (reference sequence). This chain's CDR3 is CASTKEGAAHSYEQYF.

The CDR3 region is CASSVSSETQYF. This chain links TRBV6-1 with TRBJ2-5. CDR3 size: 12 residues. The germline V gene encodes CDR1 MNHNS and CDR2 SASEGT.